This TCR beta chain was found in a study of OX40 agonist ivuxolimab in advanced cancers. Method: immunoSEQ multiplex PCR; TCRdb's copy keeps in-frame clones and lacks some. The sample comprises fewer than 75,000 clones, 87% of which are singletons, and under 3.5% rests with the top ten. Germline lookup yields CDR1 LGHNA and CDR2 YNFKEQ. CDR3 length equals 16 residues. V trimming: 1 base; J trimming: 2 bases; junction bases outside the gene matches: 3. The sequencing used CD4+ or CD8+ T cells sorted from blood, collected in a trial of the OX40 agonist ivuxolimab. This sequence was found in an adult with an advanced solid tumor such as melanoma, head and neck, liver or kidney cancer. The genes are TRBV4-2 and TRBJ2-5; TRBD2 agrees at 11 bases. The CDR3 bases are TGTGCCAGCAGCCAAGGACTAGCGGGATTGCAAGAGACCCAGTACTTC. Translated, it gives CASSQGLAGLQETQYF.